A selection of T cell receptor beta chains follows, all from one sample in a study of blood T cells in healthy people across ages. TCRdb fed the 5' RACE reads into MiXCR, producing one record per CDR3 protein. The table has roughly 1,000,000 distinct CDR3 sequences, 20% to 25% seen once. These data were likewise used in another study, on T cells of mothers and their children.

Material: blood. The origin of the receptors is a girl aged 2 to 10 in good health. The CDR3 runs from the conserved cysteine through the conserved F or W. Each record gives: V gene, J gene, clone size, D gene, CDR3 DNA, CDR3 protein. D genes are given only for firm matches. Clone size appears in some rows only: once, few, many, or a class for an expanded clone.

TRBV12-3/TRBV12-4	TRBJ2-7	few	NA	TGTGCCAGCAGTTTGGACACCAGCTGGGACGAGCAGTACTTC	CASSLDTSWDEQYF
TRBV4-2	TRBJ2-1	many	NA	TGTGCCAGCAGCCAGGGACCCAATGAGCAGTTCTTC	CASSQGPNEQFF
TRBV6-6	TRBJ2-7	NA	NA	TGTGCCAGCAGGGAGTGGGACCACGAGCAGTACTTC	CASREWDHEQYF
TRBV28	TRBJ2-7	NA	NA	TGTGTCAGCAGTACTCGGGTTCCCTCCTACGAGCAGTACTTC	CVSSTRVPSYEQYF
TRBV5-1	TRBJ1-2	NA	NA	TGCGCCAGCAGCTCCGACGGCTACAACTATGGCTACACCTTC	CASSSDGYNYGYTF
TRBV7-9	TRBJ2-3	many	NA	TGTGCCAGCAGCTTCCCTACAGATACGCAGTATTTT	CASSFPTDTQYF
TRBV12-3/TRBV12-4	TRBJ1-3	few	NA	TGTGCCAGCAGCCGGGGTACTGGAAACACCATATATTTT	CASSRGTGNTIYF
TRBV27	TRBJ1-2	NA	NA	TGTGCCAGCAGTTTATCGGTGGGGGCAGGCGGCTACACCTTC	CASSLSVGAGGYTF
TRBV12-3/TRBV12-4	TRBJ1-2	NA	NA	TGTGCCAGCAGTTTTACCCCCCAGGGGTTTATAGGCTACACCTTC	CASSFTPQGFIGYTF
TRBV11-2	TRBJ1-1	few	NA	TGTGCCAGCAGTGATAACAGGGCGGCAGCTTTCTTT	CASSDNRAAAFF
TRBV20-1	TRBJ2-5	many	NA	TGCAGTGCTAGTAGCGAGACCCAGTACTTC	CSASSETQYF
TRBV4-1	TRBJ1-4	NA	NA	TGCGCCAGCAGCCAAGATCCGGCACTGCAAAAACTGTTTTTT	CASSQDPALQKLFF
TRBV18	TRBJ2-7	NA	NA	TGTGCCAGCTCACCTGACTACTCCGAGCAGTACTTC	CASSPDYSEQYF
TRBV12-3/TRBV12-4	TRBJ2-1	few	NA	TGTGCCAGCAGTGGGGCGAGAACGGATGAGCAGTTCTTC	CASSGARTDEQFF
TRBV12-3/TRBV12-4	TRBJ2-3	few	NA	TGTGCCAGCAGCGCCCTAGTGGAGTATACGCAGTATTTT	CASSALVEYTQYF
TRBV4-3	TRBJ1-5	NA	NA	TGCGCCAGCAGCCAAGACCTGGTCTCGCTTAATCAGCCCCAGCATTTT	CASSQDLVSLNQPQHF
TRBV6-1	TRBJ2-1	NA	NA	TGTGCCAGCAGTGAAGGACAGCTTCCCTACAATGAGCAGTTCTTC	CASSEGQLPYNEQFF
TRBV29-1	TRBJ2-7	few	NA	TGCAGCGTTGAAGATTCTACCGCCTACGAGCAGTACTTC	CSVEDSTAYEQYF
TRBV6-5	TRBJ2-2	few	NA	TGTGCCAGCAGTTACGGTCCAGAGCAAGGTGCCGGGGAGCTGTTTTTT	CASSYGPEQGAGELFF
TRBV4-2	TRBJ2-7	NA	TRBD1	TGTGCCAGCAGCCCCGAACAGGGGGAAGAGGCCTACGAGCAGTACTTC	CASSPEQGEEAYEQYF
TRBV7-9	TRBJ2-5	NA	TRBD1	TGTGCCAGCAGCTTTTTGATGGACAGGGGCGAGACCCAGTACTTC	CASSFLMDRGETQYF
TRBV4-1	TRBJ2-5	NA	NA	TGCGCCAGCAGCCAAGATTCCAGGGCCCAAGAGACCCAGTACTTC	CASSQDSRAQETQYF
TRBV5-1	TRBJ2-1	few	TRBD2	TGCGCCAGCAGCTACTGGGCTAGCGGGGGGGCCCAGGAGCAGTTCTTC	CASSYWASGGAQEQFF
TRBV7-9	TRBJ2-7	NA	TRBD2	TGTGCCAGCAGCTTAGTTCTTAGCGGGAGATCCTACGAGCAGTACTTC	CASSLVLSGRSYEQYF
TRBV29-1	TRBJ1-1	NA	NA	TGCAGCGATACAGGGGAAGCTTTCTTT	CSDTGEAFF
TRBV20-1	TRBJ2-1	few	TRBD2	TGCAGTGCTAGGCGCCTAGCGGGAGACAATGAGCAGTTCTTC	CSARRLAGDNEQFF
TRBV28	TRBJ2-1	NA	NA	TGTGCCAGCAGTCCCCTCGAGCGGGATGAGCAGTTCTTC	CASSPLERDEQFF
TRBV20-1	TRBJ2-2	NA	TRBD2	TGCAGTGCTAGAGTTAGCGGGAGGGCCCAGACCGGGGAGCTGTTTTTT	CSARVSGRAQTGELFF
TRBV6-5	TRBJ2-1	NA	TRBD2	TGTGCCAGCAGTACCGGACTAGCGGGAGGAGGGGTGCAGTTCTTC	CASSTGLAGGGVQFF
TRBV20-1	TRBJ2-7	NA	TRBD1	TGCAGTGCTACAGGACAGGGTCAGCTCTACGAGCAGTACTTC	CSATGQGQLYEQYF
TRBV7-8	TRBJ1-3	NA	NA	TGTGCCAGCAGGATAGGAAACACCATATATTTT	CASRIGNTIYF
TRBV11-2	TRBJ2-5	NA	NA	TGTGCCAGCAGCTTGCCGAGCCCCCAAGAGACCCAGTACTTC	CASSLPSPQETQYF
TRBV5-4	TRBJ2-3	NA	TRBD2	TGTGCCAGCAGCGCCCTAGCGGGAGCGAGAAATACGCAGTATTTT	CASSALAGARNTQYF
TRBV29-1	TRBJ2-2	few	NA	TGCAGCGTCTATTCCACCGGGGAGCTGTTTTTT	CSVYSTGELFF
TRBV20-1	TRBJ2-7	NA	TRBD2	TGCAGTGCTAGACTAACCCCGGGACTAGCGGGAGTAGCCTACGAGCAGTACTTC	CSARLTPGLAGVAYEQYF
TRBV20-1	TRBJ2-7	NA	NA	TGCAGTGCTAGAGATTTTGCGGGCGCAGTCTACGAGCAGTACTTC	CSARDFAGAVYEQYF
TRBV27	TRBJ2-5	few	NA	TGTGCCAGCAGTCCTCAAACCGACAGTGAGGAGACCCAGTACTTC	CASSPQTDSEETQYF
TRBV15	TRBJ2-5	NA	NA	TGTGCCACCAGCAGAGAAAGAAGCCAGGGTGAGCAGTACTTC	CATSRERSQGEQYF
TRBV5-1	TRBJ2-5	many	TRBD2	TGCGCCAGCAGCTTGTACACTAGCGGCCAAGAGACCCAGTACTTC	CASSLYTSGQETQYF
TRBV7-3	TRBJ2-7	NA	NA	TGTGCCAGCAGCGCATCTAGCGCTGCCTCCTACGAGCAGTACTTC	CASSASSAASYEQYF
TRBV25-1	TRBJ2-1	many	NA	TGTGCCAGCAGTGAATGGGGCGATGAGCAGTTCTTC	CASSEWGDEQFF
TRBV25-1	TRBJ2-5	few	TRBD2	TGTGCCAGCAGCCCCCATTTGGGCGGGAGTGAGACCCAGTACTTC	CASSPHLGGSETQYF
TRBV7-2	TRBJ2-5	NA	NA	TGTGCCAGCAGCTTAGCACCTAGCAACAAAGAGACCCAGTACTTC	CASSLAPSNKETQYF
TRBV6-4	TRBJ2-3	few	NA	TGTGCCAGCAGTGACAAGGGAGTGGCAGATACGCAGTATTTT	CASSDKGVADTQYF
TRBV6-1	TRBJ2-1	NA	TRBD2	TGTGCCAGCACCGGGACTAGCGGGAGTCGGTTCTTC	CASTGTSGSRFF
TRBV29-1	TRBJ2-7	NA	TRBD1	TGCAGCGTTGAAGGTGGGAAGGGACAGGCTAACTCCTACGAGCAGTACTTC	CSVEGGKGQANSYEQYF
TRBV7-9	TRBJ2-3	few	TRBD1	TGTGCCAGCAGCATCCGGGACAGGGCAATGGATACGCAGTATTTT	CASSIRDRAMDTQYF
TRBV12-3/TRBV12-4	TRBJ2-3	few	NA	TGTGCCAGCAGTTTAGACGCGGCAGGGGCTAGCACAGATACGCAGTATTTT	CASSLDAAGASTDTQYF